This T cell receptor beta chain was documented in a study of regulatory T cells in long-lasting Graves disease (dated by TCRdb to about 2021). In the study overall: Patients with newly diagnosed Graves' disease had been on antithyroid drugs for under 3 months. Persistent Graves' disease patients were compared with newly diagnosed Graves' disease patients by peripheral blood TCR sequencing and RNA sequencing. A total of about 33 samples underwent TCR sequencing, from some 13 patients with persistent Graves' disease and approximately 20 patients with newly diagnosed Graves' disease. The study was conducted in China and was registered as a clinical trial. The study at large found these results: Lower TCR Shannon entropy and fewer highly expanded clones were observed in persistent Graves' disease patients than in newly diagnosed patients, which suggested clonal expansion. Sequencing and analysis were limited to the TCR beta chain. Because the primary lesion, thyroid tissue, could not be accessed, the study looked at peripheral blood alone. Persistent patients shared more public clonotypes among themselves (2,741) than newly diagnosed patients did (more than 850). As a limitation, the authors acknowledged that the small sample size may reduce accuracy. TRBV28, TRBJ1-2 and TRBJ2-5 were preferentially used in persistent disease, while TRBV20-1 and TRBJ2-1 were favored in newly diagnosed disease.

Only a few counts were recorded for this clonotype. The specificity of this receptor is unknown. No base quality information exists; no much larger clone differs at one position. The library was made by multiplex PCR. TCRdb names Illumina HiSeq 4000 as the instrument used. CDR3 regions were amplified by Arm-PCR with iRepertoire HTBI primers to construct TCR beta libraries. Before sequencing, the PCR products went through gel purification. Under the source paper's analysis protocol: Across samples, around 58 TRBV and 13 to 15 TRBJ segments were identified and used for gene usage analysis of CDR3 amino acid clonotypes. COPE and FqMerger were used to merge the filtered high-quality paired reads into contigs. BLAST was used to align contigs to IMGT TRBV, TRBD and TRBJ reference genes, with CDR3 defined following IMGT. Highly expanded clones were defined as clonotypes with a frequency above 0.1%. Shannon entropy served as the measure of repertoire diversity, while the Gini coefficient captured V-J evenness. A clonotype found in more than one individual was treated as public. Clones were called with MiXCR by TCRdb after fastp trimmed the public reads at Q25, and only in-frame beta chains were retained. Each record represents a unique CDR3 protein, reported with the most common genes and DNA among its rows. The authors' filters were not applied to this entry. The table for this sample lists 500,000 or so distinct CDR3 sequences; around 13% of them were counted only once. The ten largest account for roughly 18% of the sample.

The time point label corresponds to: newly diagnosed GD, antithyroid drugs for less than 3 months. For both TCR sequencing and RNA sequencing, RNA was extracted from PBMCs in TRIzol. The diagnosis of Graves' disease followed American Thyroid Association guidelines. Recruitment of patients was carried out at an endocrinology department in Xi'an, China. From each patient, approximately 10 milliliters of peripheral blood was collected into an EDTA anticoagulant tube. Ficoll Paque Plus density gradient separation was used to isolate PBMCs, and no further T cell sorting was done. An Agilent 2100 Bioanalyzer and agarose gel were used to check RNA quality, while a NanoDrop 2000 measured RNA concentration. The CDR3 goes from the cysteine to the phenylalanine over 17 residues. Only the CDR3 DNA is retained, 51 bases long and in frame from the first base. Germline trimming amounts to 3 bases on V and 7 bases on J, with 13 as the count of junction bases outside the gene matches.

These records were also assigned to another study, of T cells in Graves' hyperthyroidism and ophthalmopathy. As described in the second report: Stable Graves' hyperthyroidism was defined as the absence of progression to ophthalmopathy over 18 months of follow-up. Hyperthyroidism patients were aged 18 to 65 years and newly diagnosed, with disease duration of less than 2 months. Any patient with an uncontrolled infection, another autoimmune disease, pregnancy or lactation was excluded. Diagnoses were established on the basis of clinical symptoms, serum thyroxine and TRAb, thyroid ultrasound, and orbital computed tomography. A first-round RT-PCR of the TCR CDR3 used the HTBI primer set with the Qiagen OneStep RT-PCR kit. Blood samples also contained most of the expanded thyroid clonotypes (frequency above 0.001), which suggests that blood repertoires may reflect thyroid immune responses. In cross-validation, a model built on a 13 V-J signature told ophthalmopathy apart from stable hyperthyroidism with 85% to 90% sensitivity and 81% to 82% specificity, and in testing the same model reached 80%/75%. In validation, progression to ophthalmopathy was predicted by the model with around 71% sensitivity and 72% to 85% specificity, a median of around 6.5 months before onset. To identify TCR V-J signatures that set the groups apart, the researchers used a discovery cohort of 100 or so patients, made up of around 42 with Graves' ophthalmopathy and about 60 with stable Graves' hyperthyroidism. An independent validation cohort of under 20 hyperthyroidism patients and over 15 patients who later progressed to ophthalmopathy tested prospective prediction of ophthalmopathy. For training and testing, the roughly 97 patients in the discovery cohort were randomly divided in a 7:3 ratio. In addition, the study compared T-cell repertoires in thyroid tissue and in blood from about 6 Graves' hyperthyroidism patients. Following sampling, methimazole starting at 30 mg daily was given to hyperthyroidism patients, and high-dose intravenous methylprednisolone was given to ophthalmopathy patients. Libraries were constructed in a second round of multiplex PCR, after which size selection and purification were performed. Paired-end sequencing of the libraries was performed with 100 bp reads on an Illumina HiSeq2000. SOAPnuke was used to process the raw data, removing reads that contained adapters or uncalled bases, had a mean Phred below 15, or lacked an exact match to the constant primer or identifier. High-quality paired reads were merged with COPE v1.2.5, and unique nucleotide sequences were defined as clonotypes. Clonotypes were aligned to IMGT TRBV, TRBD and TRBJ reference segments using MiTCR v1.1. Only V-J combinations with frequency above 0.0001, covering about 99% of repertoires, were analysed. The TCS score was defined as the ratio of F50 (clonal expansion) to E x V (chaos), calculated using BLOSUM62-based TCRdist between CDR3 peptides within each V-J. Welch's t-statistics and random forest reduced several hundred V-J features to 10 to 15, which were used in a naive Bayes classifier (R e1071). Sample size was not statistically predetermined, and investigators were not blinded to group allocation. TCR Vbeta CDR3 sequencing of some 140 peripheral blood samples (under 45 ophthalmopathy, roughly 72 hyperthyroidism and around 17 progressor patients) is reported in the paper.

The V and J segments used are TRBV12-3 or TRBV12-4 and TRBJ2-1, with 9 junctional bases fitting TRBD2. The source material was peripheral blood mononuclear cells (PBMCs), sampled at new diagnosis, from a patient treated with antithyroid drugs. This TCR was recovered from a woman aged 50 to 60 with Graves disease. Donor details come from another sample of the same person, matched by shared clones. The base sequence is TGTGCCAGCAGTTTCAGCGGCGGGAGGGCCCAGGTTAATGAGCAGTTCTTC. Translated, it gives CASSFSGGRAQVNEQFF.